Sequencing of this T cell receptor (beta chain) was carried out in a study of graft-versus-host responses after intestinal transplantation. The germline gives CDR1 MNHEY, CDR2 SVGAGI. The V and J ends lost 5 bases and 8 bases, in that order; junction bases with no gene match: 4. The CDR3 is 12 residues long. The assay was immunoSEQ multiplex PCR, and TCRdb's table has in-frame clones only and misses some. The data hold about 90,000 clones, with approximately 92% observed a single time. A note on this clone: What it recognizes is unknown.

The rearrangement joins TRBV6-5 to TRBJ1-2; 8 nucleotides agree with TRBD1. This specimen was unstimulated CD8+ T cells sorted from spleen or lymph node cells, taken before transplant. This sequence was found in a human donor who was the organ donor for an intestinal transplant. CDR3 nucleotide sequence: TGTGCCAGCAGTAGTGACAGGGGCGGCTACACCTTC. Its protein is CASSSDRGGYTF.